This entry concerns a single T cell receptor (beta chain). These data belong to a study of blood T cell repertoires in COVID-19. About the research overall: COVID-19 samples, acute and convalescent, were from the United States, Italy and Spain. PBMCs, B-cell-depleted T cells, or T cells were the source of the cDNA or gDNA that made up the material.

The V gene lost 3 bases and the J gene lost 5 bases, with 15 bases spanning the gap. Germline CDR1 and CDR2: SGDLS and YYNGEE. The CDR3 runs 14 residues. TCRdb's copy holds only in-frame clones and misses some; the assay was immunoSEQ multiplex PCR. Of a few hundred thousand clones detected, 88% appear once; the ten largest clones hold roughly 12%. The rearrangement uses TRBV9 and TRBJ2-7; no definite D call. The receptor's source is a woman aged 45-65 years with COVID-19, enrolled during active disease. Sequenced sample: peripheral blood. CDR3 bases: TGTGCCAGCAGCGCATCGGGTGTTCGGGACGAGCAGTACTTC. It encodes CASSASGVRDEQYF.